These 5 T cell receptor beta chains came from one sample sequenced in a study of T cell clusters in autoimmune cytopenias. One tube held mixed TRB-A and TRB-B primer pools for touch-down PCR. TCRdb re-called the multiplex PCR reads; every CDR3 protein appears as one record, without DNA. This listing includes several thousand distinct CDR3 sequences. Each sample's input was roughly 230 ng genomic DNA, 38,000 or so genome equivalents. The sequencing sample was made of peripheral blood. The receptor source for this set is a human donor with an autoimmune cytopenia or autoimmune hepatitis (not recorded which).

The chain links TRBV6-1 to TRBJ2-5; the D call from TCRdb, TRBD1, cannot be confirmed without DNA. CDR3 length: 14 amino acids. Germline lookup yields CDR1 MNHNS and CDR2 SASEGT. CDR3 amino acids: CASSGSRVYETQYF.

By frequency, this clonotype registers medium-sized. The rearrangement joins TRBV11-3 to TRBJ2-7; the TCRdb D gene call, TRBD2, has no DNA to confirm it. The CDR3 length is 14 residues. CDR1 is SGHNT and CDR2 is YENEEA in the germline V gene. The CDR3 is CASSLLAGSYEQYF.

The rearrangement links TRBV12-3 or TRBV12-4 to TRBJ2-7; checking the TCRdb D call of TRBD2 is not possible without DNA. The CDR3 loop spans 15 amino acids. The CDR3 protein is CASSFWGLGSYEQYF.

This CDR3 is CASSLGTDLSYEQYF. This chain joins TRBV7-9 and TRBJ2-7; the D call of TRBD1 rests on TCRdb alone, since no DNA is present to check it. The CDR3 totals 15 residues. Germline V CDR1 and CDR2: SEHNR, FQNEAQ (reference sequence).

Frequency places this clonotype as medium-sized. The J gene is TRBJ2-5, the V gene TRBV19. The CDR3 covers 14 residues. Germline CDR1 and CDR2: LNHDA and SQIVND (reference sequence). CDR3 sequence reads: CASTPRGDQETQYF.